This TCR beta chain was found in a study of shared clonotypes between healthy human individuals. V lost 3 bases and J lost 2, with 8 bases in between. The CDR3 sequence is 13 residues long. In germline, CDR1 is MDHEN, CDR2 SYDVKM. Genomic DNA of each subset was evenly split across several immunoSEQ plates. TCRdb's copy holds only in-frame clones and misses some; the assay was immunoSEQ multiplex PCR. The repertoire holds roughly 2.5 million clones, roughly nine tenths seen once, with around 0.14% in the top ten. Comment on this clone: No antigen is known for it.

Donors included only healthy HIV-negative adults lacking recent acute infections or vaccinations. Study-wide points: Shared across several donors were around 5% of the naive CD4 clonotypes. Non-shared clonotypes were found to have lower generation probabilities than the clonotypes that were shared by all four of the sorted-subset donors.

This chain uses TRBV28 with TRBJ2-7; weak D call: TRBD1 (6 bases). This sequence originates from a man in his late teens or twenties in good health. What was sequenced was naive CD4+ T cells sorted from blood. Subset reported: CD45RA+ positively selected. Written as DNA, the CDR3 is TGTGCCAGCAGTTTGCCAGGGGCCTACGAGCAGTACTTC. This encodes CASSLPGAYEQYF.